The clone carrying this TCR beta chain was seen many times. Its target is unknown. The TCR beta libraries were generated through quantitative 5'-RACE incorporating molecular barcodes. TCRdb re-derived calls from the 5' RACE reads in MiXCR, one entry per CDR3 protein. The sample has more than 100,000 distinct CDR3 sequences, 9.5% to 12% seen once. This CDR3 contains 15 residues. Germline V CDR1 and CDR2: LGHDT, YNNKEL (reference sequence). The trim removed 0 bases at V and 5 bases at J, leaving 6 bases unmatched. The record originates from a study of CD8 T cells in ankylosing spondylitis. Overall study findings and caveats: According to the report, clones linked to the disease were significantly enriched in matched synovial fluid samples taken from ankylosing spondylitis patients.

The sequenced sample consisted of blood, either unsorted or a sorted T cell fraction (not recorded which). The chain uses TRBV3-1 and TRBJ2-5; 7 bases align to TRBD1. The receptor comes from a female donor with ankylosing spondylitis or in good health (not recorded which). Here the CDR3 reads CASSQEMRGQETQYF. CDR3 DNA: TGTGCCAGCAGCCAAGAGATGAGGGGGCAGGAGACCCAGTACTTC.